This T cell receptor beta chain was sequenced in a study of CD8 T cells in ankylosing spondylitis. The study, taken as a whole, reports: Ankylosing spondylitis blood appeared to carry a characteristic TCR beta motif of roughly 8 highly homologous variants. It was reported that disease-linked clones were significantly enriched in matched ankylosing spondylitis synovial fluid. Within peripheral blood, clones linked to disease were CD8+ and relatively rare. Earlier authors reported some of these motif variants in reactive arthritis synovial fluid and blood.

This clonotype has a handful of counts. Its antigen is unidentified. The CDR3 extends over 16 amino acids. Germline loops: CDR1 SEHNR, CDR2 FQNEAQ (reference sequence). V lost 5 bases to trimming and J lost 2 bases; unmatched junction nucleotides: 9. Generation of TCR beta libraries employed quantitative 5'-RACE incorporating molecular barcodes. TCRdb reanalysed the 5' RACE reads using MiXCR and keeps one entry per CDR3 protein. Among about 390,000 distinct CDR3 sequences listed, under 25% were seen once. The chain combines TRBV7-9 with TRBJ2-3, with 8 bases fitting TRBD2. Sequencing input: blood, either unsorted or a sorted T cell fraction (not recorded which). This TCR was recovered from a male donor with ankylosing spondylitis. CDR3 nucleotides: TGTGCCAGCAGCCACCCGGGAGGGAGGGCCACAGATACGCAGTATTTT. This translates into CASSHPGGRATDTQYF.